The text below deals with one T cell receptor beta chain. As yet, its antigen is unknown. V was cut by 5 bases and J by 10 bases, with 15 bases left in between. Germline lookup yields CDR1 MNHEY and CDR2 SMNVEV (reference sequence). This CDR3 has 13 residues. With constant-segment primers, 5'RACE yielded cDNA libraries of TCR alpha and TCR beta that carried sample barcodes and UMIs. TCRdb reprocessed the 5' RACE reads via MiXCR and lists one record per CDR3 protein. The repertoire holds about 310,000 distinct CDR3 sequences, with more than 15% as singletons. The data belong to a study of T-cell memory formation after mild COVID-19. At the level of the study: The study found TCR clusters largely donor specific.

Study-level results: Cross-reactive memory seemingly joined, as some responding clones were found in pre-infection memory. Clonal second-wave expansions that peaked on day 37 had unconfirmed SARS-CoV-2 specificity.

The receptor's source is a man younger than 35 who had mild COVID-19 (a few samples of this study predate the infection). Cell type and time point are not known. This chain links TRBV27 with TRBJ1-3, with D perhaps TRBD1 (5 bases). The sample taken for sequencing was PBMCs or a T cell subset sorted from them (not recorded which). The CDR3 loop is CASSQGRLGTIYF. The CDR3 bases are TGTGCCAGCAGTCAGGGACGGCTAGGGACCATATATTTT.